One and the same sample provided the 29 T cell receptor beta chains below, sequenced in a study of T cell responses to AZD1222 COVID-19 vaccine. Clones were read by immunoSEQ multiplex PCR, and TCRdb kept only the in-frame ones, dropping some. This table holds more than 140,000 clones, about 90% found once. This material consisted of peripheral blood, taken on day 0 of AZD1222 vaccination. The receptors derive from an adult in good health.

The chain couples TRBV6-5 to TRBJ2-1; possibly TRBD1 for D (5 bases). V was clipped by 0 bases and J by 7 bases, with 7 bases between them. From germline, CDR1 is MNHEY and CDR2 SVGAGI. The length of the CDR3 is 13 residues. CDR3 in DNA: TGTGCCAGCAGTTACTCGAAGGGGAATGAGCAGTTCTTC. This gives the protein CASSYSKGNEQFF.

The chain employs TRBV6-5 and TRBJ2-1, with D possibly TRBD1 on 5 matching bases. Germline loops: CDR1 MNHEY, CDR2 SVGAGI. The CDR3 loop spans 14 amino acids. Between the trimmed V and J ends, which lost 2 bases and 5 bases, there was a span of 10 bases. The chain's CDR3 is CASSYQGTHNEQFF. DNA of the CDR3: TGTGCCAGCAGTTACCAGGGCACCCACAATGAGCAGTTCTTC.

As regards this clone: Relative to the germline gene, one junction end is altered; a read error may explain this. The chain couples TRBV7-2 to TRBJ1-2; no clear D. This CDR3 is 17 amino acids long. Germline V gene data show CDR1 as SGHTA and CDR2 as FQGNSA. The DNA for the CDR3 is TGTGCCAGCAGCCTTGAGGAGTCATTCGGTTCTAACTATGTCTACACCTTC. The encoded protein is CASSLEESFGSNYVYTF.

This clone was recorded only once. V gene TRBV4-3 combines with J gene TRBJ1-5; possible D gene TRBD1, 5 bases. This CDR3 has 20 residues. CDR1 LGHNA and CDR2 YSLEER come from the germline V gene. V lost 8 bases to trimming and J lost 0 bases, with 29 bases between them. CDR3 region: CASPNWGQKGPRYSNQPQHF. The CDR3 DNA reads TGCGCCAGCCCCAATTGGGGCCAAAAAGGGCCCCGTTATAGCAATCAGCCCCAGCATTTT.

The V and J genes are TRBV28 and TRBJ1-5, with 7 bases that match TRBD1. V trimming: 6 bases; J trimming: 2 bases; junction bases outside the gene matches: 7. The CDR3 covers 15 residues. The germline gives CDR1 MDHEN, CDR2 SYDVKM. CDR3 nucleotide sequence: TGTGCCAGCAGACGACAGGGAGTGGGCAATCAGCCCCAGCATTTT. Translating it yields CASRRQGVGNQPQHF.

The chain carries TRBV19 and TRBJ2-1; D is unclear. V was trimmed by 1 base and J by 3 bases, leaving 7 bases between them. Germline V gene data show CDR1 as LNHDA and CDR2 as SQIVND (reference sequence). The CDR3 runs to 14 residues. The CDR3 coding sequence is TGTGCCAGTAGTATAGGCGGTCTCTACAATGAGCAGTTCTTC. Protein product: CASSIGGLYNEQFF. Supplemented by reference TRBV19 and TRBJ2-1, the full variable domain reads DGGITQSPKYLFRKEGQNVTLSCEQNLNHDAMYWYRQDPGQGLRLIYYSQIVNDFQKGDIAEGYSVSREKKESFPLTVTSAQKNPTAFYLCASSIGGLYNEQFFGPGTRLTVL.

The V call is TRBV11-3, the J call TRBJ2-3, with 9 bases lining up with TRBD2. The germline V gene has CDR1 SGHNT and CDR2 YENEEA. CDR3 length equals 16 residues. Unmatched junction bases numbered 8, after V lost 6 bases and J lost 1 base. In DNA form, the CDR3 reads TGTGCCAGCAGTTTTACTAGCGGGTTCGGCACAGATACGCAGTATTTT. It codes for CASSFTSGFGTDTQYF.

The CDR3 reads CASSHPGLAGYEQYF. The CDR3 nucleotides read TGTGCCAGTAGTCACCCGGGACTAGCGGGCTACGAGCAGTACTTC. The chain has TRBV19 and TRBJ2-7; TRBD2 matches at 12 bases. Germline values: CDR1 LNHDA, CDR2 SQIVND (reference sequence). The CDR3 spans 15 residues. V dropped 5 bases and J dropped 3; count of bases not matched to a gene: 5.

The chain employs TRBV27 and TRBJ1-1; D is perhaps TRBD1 (6 bases). The CDR3 contains 13 residues. V lost 5 bases and J lost 1, with 8 bases in between. Germline assignment: CDR1 MNHEY and CDR2 SMNVEV (reference sequence). In DNA form, the CDR3 reads TGTGCCAGCAGTCAGACAGGGAACACTGAAGCTTTCTTT. Its translation: CASSQTGNTEAFF.

The chain links TRBV27 to TRBJ1-3; D unclear. The germline CDR1 and CDR2 sequences are MNHEY and SMNVEV (reference sequence). The CDR3 runs to 13 residues. The V end was cut by 6 bases, the J end by 0 bases, with 6 bases between. CDR3 loop: CASRGHSGNTIYF. The CDR3, as DNA: TGTGCCAGCAGAGGGCACTCTGGAAACACCATATATTTT.

The chain has TRBV28 and TRBJ2-2, with 8 bases identical to TRBD2. V lost 3 bases and J lost 1; bases outside the gene matches: 4. This CDR3 is built from 16 residues. Germline V gene lookup returns CDR1 MDHEN and CDR2 SYDVKM. The CDR3 sequence is CASSFPLAENTGELFF. The CDR3 region has the DNA TGTGCCAGCAGTTTTCCACTAGCGGAGAACACCGGGGAGCTGTTTTTT.

The gene calls are TRBV4-3 and TRBJ1-1; D possibly corresponds to TRBD1 (6 bases). This CDR3 region has 16 residues. Per germline, CDR1 LGHNA and CDR2 YSLEER. V gave up 0 bases and J gave up 0 bases, with 11 bases separating them. The CDR3 DNA reads as TGCGCCAGCAGCCAAGATTGGGGGGCTGTGAACACTGAAGCTTTCTTT. This gives the protein CASSQDWGAVNTEAFF.

The chain carries TRBV6-2 or TRBV6-3 and TRBJ2-2, with 8 nucleotides matching TRBD2. The CDR3 is 18 residues long. Germline loops: CDR1 MNHEY, CDR2 SVGEGT. After removal of 6 bases from V and 0 bases from J, the junction contained 12 bases not matched to a gene. CDR3 in amino acids: CASSRSAGGFANTGELFF. In DNA, the CDR3 is TGTGCCAGCAGCCGCTCCGCGGGGGGCTTCGCGAACACCGGGGAGCTGTTTTTT.

There are many counts of this clone. The chain combines TRBV5-1 with TRBJ2-7; D is unclear. V lost 0 bases to trimming and J lost 7 bases, with 14 bases between them. CDR1 SGHRS and CDR2 YFSETQ come from the germline V gene. This CDR3 has 14 amino acids. CDR3 sequence reads: CASSLDVPRREQYF. As DNA, the CDR3 is TGCGCCAGCAGCTTGGACGTTCCCCGGAGAGAGCAGTACTTC.

The chain recombines TRBV7-8 with TRBJ2-3, with 8 bases that match TRBD2. After removal of 4 bases from V and 4 bases from J, the junction contained 7 bases not matched to a gene. The germline CDR1 and CDR2 sequences are SGHVS and FQNEAQ. The CDR3 consists of 15 residues. The CDR3 coding sequence is TGTGCCAGCAGCTACGGGGGGGCACGGGCAGATACGCAGTATTTT. Translation: CASSYGGARADTQYF.

The chain carries TRBV6-1 and TRBJ2-2, with 7 bases that match TRBD1. V dropped 1 base and J dropped 3; count of bases not matched to a gene: 2. The CDR3 contains 15 residues. Looked up from germline, CDR1 is MNHNS and CDR2 is SASEGT. As DNA, the CDR3 is TGTGCCAGCAGTGAAGGGGGGACAGACACCGGGGAGCTGTTTTTT. It translates to CASSEGGTDTGELFF.

CDR3 loop: CANPTRPPYNEQFF. In DNA, the CDR3 is TGTGCCAACCCGACTAGACCTCCCTACAATGAGCAGTTCTTC. This chain connects TRBV27 to TRBJ2-1; a possible D gene is TRBD2 (6 bases). The CDR3 has 14 residues. Per the germline V gene, CDR1 is MNHEY and CDR2 is SMNVEV (reference sequence). Trimming took 10 bases from V and 2 from J, leaving 15 bases between them.

The V call is TRBV27, the J call TRBJ2-3, with TRBD2 identical over 12 bases. Germline CDR1 MNHEY, CDR2 SMNVEV (reference sequence). The CDR3 is made up of 17 amino acids. V lost 3 bases to trimming and J lost 4 bases; unmatched junction nucleotides: 8. In DNA form, the CDR3 reads TGTGCCAGCAGTTTTTCTCGACTAGCGGGAGTACCAGATACGCAGTATTTT. It codes for CASSFSRLAGVPDTQYF.

V gene TRBV19 combines with J gene TRBJ2-1; D gene unclear. The CDR3 is 12 amino acids. Per the germline V gene, CDR1 is LNHDA and CDR2 is SQIVND (reference sequence). Trimming took off 1 base at V and 7 bases at J, with 5 bases between the two ends. The CDR3 nucleotides read TGTGCCAGTAGTATAGTTTGGAATGAGCAGTTCTTC. Protein sequence: CASSIVWNEQFF.

The rearrangement links TRBV9 to TRBJ1-2; no firm D call. Deletions cut 0 bases from V and 2 bases from J, with 8 bases between. From germline, CDR1 is SGDLS and CDR2 YYNGEE. The CDR3 contains 14 residues. The CDR3 DNA reads as TGTGCCAGCAGCGTAGATCTGGGGAACTATGGCTACACCTTC. It is translated as CASSVDLGNYGYTF.

The V call is TRBV4-1, the J call TRBJ2-7; the D is unclear. The V gene's germline CDR1 is MGHRA and CDR2 YSYEKL. V was shortened by 0 bases and J by 4 bases, with 10 bases between the two germline ends. The CDR3 contains 14 residues. CDR3 region: CASSQDPFKYEQYF. The CDR3, as DNA: TGCGCCAGCAGCCAAGATCCTTTTAAGTACGAGCAGTACTTC.

V is TRBV7-2 and J is TRBJ2-4, with a tentative D call TRBD1 (6 bases). Trimming stripped 5 bases from V and 0 bases from J, with 20 bases between. Per germline, CDR1 SGHTA and CDR2 FQGNSA. The CDR3 loop spans 18 amino acids. The chain's CDR3 is CASSPLVQGRLAKNIQYF. The CDR3 nucleotides are TGTGCCAGCAGCCCCCTCGTCCAGGGGCGTCTAGCCAAAAACATTCAGTACTTC.

This rearrangement joins TRBV28 to TRBJ1-2, with D hard to call. Trimming took 8 bases from V and 0 from J, leaving 7 bases between them. CDR3 length equals 12 residues. Germline CDR1 and CDR2: MDHEN and SYDVKM. The CDR3 DNA reads TGTGCCAGCCGCCCACCTAACTATGGCTACACCTTC. Translation: CASRPPNYGYTF.

A single count supports this clone. V is TRBV4-2 and J is TRBJ1-1; D is unclear. Deletions cut 2 bases from V and 2 bases from J, with 9 bases between. The CDR3 loop spans 14 amino acids. The germline V gene encodes CDR1 LGHNA and CDR2 YNFKEQ. DNA for the CDR3: TGTGCCAGCAGCCAACCCGACTCAAACACTGAAGCTTTCTTT. This sequence encodes CASSQPDSNTEAFF.

This clone was recorded once. The chain carries TRBV19 and TRBJ2-2; 8 bases are shared with TRBD1. Trimming at V came to 10 bases and at J to 5 bases, leaving 9 bases not matched to a gene. Germline values: CDR1 LNHDA, CDR2 SQIVND (reference sequence). The CDR3 is 14 amino acids. The CDR3 is CATGQGALTGELFF. CDR3 coding DNA: TGTGCCACCGGACAGGGAGCCTTAACCGGGGAGCTGTTTTTT. Looking up the rest from reference TRBV19 and TRBJ2-2 gives the full variable domain: DGGITQSPKYLFRKEGQNVTLSCEQNLNHDAMYWYRQDPGQGLRLIYYSQIVNDFQKGDIAEGYSVSREKKESFPLTVTSAQKNPTAFYLCATGQGALTGELFFGEGSRLTVL.

The rearrangement uses TRBV6-5 and TRBJ1-2; D gene ambiguous. CDR1 is MNHEY, CDR2 SVGAGI, per germline. V lost 6 bases and J lost 0, with 11 bases in between. This CDR3 comprises 14 residues. The CDR3: CASSPGEPNYGYTF. Here the CDR3 DNA reads TGTGCCAGCAGCCCAGGAGAGCCTAACTATGGCTACACCTTC.

The V and J genes are TRBV18 and TRBJ1-4, with D tentatively TRBD1 (6 bases). V was cut by 5 bases and J by 3 bases, with 19 bases left in between. The CDR3 has 17 residues. In germline, CDR1 is KGHSH, CDR2 LQKENI. The CDR3 sequence: CASSDQDSGAANEKLFF. The CDR3 DNA follows: TGTGCCAGCTCAGATCAGGATTCGGGGGCCGCTAATGAAAAACTGTTTTTT.

The chain employs TRBV7-3 and TRBJ2-2, with unresolved D. V lost 5 bases, J lost 1 base, and 5 bases lay in between. The CDR3 contains 13 residues. Germline CDR1 reads SGHTA; CDR2 reads FQGTGA. The CDR3 sequence: CASSALNTGELFF. The CDR3 DNA is TGTGCCAGCAGCGCGCTGAACACCGGGGAGCTGTTTTTT.

The chain combines TRBV11-2 with TRBJ1-2; 7 nucleotides align to TRBD1. The trim removed 4 bases at V and 4 bases at J, leaving 3 bases unmatched. The germline gives CDR1 SGHAT, CDR2 FQNNGV. The CDR3 covers 13 residues. CDR3 region: CASSSTGVYGYTF. In DNA form, the CDR3 reads TGTGCCAGCAGCTCTACAGGGGTCTATGGCTACACCTTC.